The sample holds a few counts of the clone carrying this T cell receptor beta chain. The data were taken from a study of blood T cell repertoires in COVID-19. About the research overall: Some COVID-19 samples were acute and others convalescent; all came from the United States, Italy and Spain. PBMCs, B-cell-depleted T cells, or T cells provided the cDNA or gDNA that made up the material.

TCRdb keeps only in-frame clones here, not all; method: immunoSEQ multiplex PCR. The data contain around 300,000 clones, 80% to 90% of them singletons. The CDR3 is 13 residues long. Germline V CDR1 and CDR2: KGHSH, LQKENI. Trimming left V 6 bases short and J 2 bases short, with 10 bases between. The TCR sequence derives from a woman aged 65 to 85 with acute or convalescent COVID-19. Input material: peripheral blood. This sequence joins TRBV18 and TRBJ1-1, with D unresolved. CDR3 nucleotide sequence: TGTGCCAGCTCTCCTATCCCCAACACTGAAGCTTTCTTT. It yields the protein CASSPIPNTEAFF.